This is a list of T cell receptor beta chains from one sample in a study of T cells in Graves' hyperthyroidism and ophthalmopathy. MiXCR, run by TCRdb on the multiplex PCR reads, gives a single entry per CDR3 protein. The table records hundreds of thousands of distinct CDR3 sequences, roughly 14% of them present only once. The specimen sequenced was blood. The receptors derive from a woman in her 30s with Graves' hyperthyroidism that later progressed to Graves' ophthalmopathy. Both conserved end residues are part of each CDR3. The D gene is left open where the match is weak. Clone size appears in some rows only: once, few, many, or a class for an expanded clone.

D gene	V gene	clone size	J gene	CDR3 protein	CDR3 DNA
NA	TRBV10-3	many	TRBJ1-2	CANKGRNYGYTF	TGTGCCAACAAGGGGCGGAACTATGGCTACACCTTC
NA	TRBV29-1	NA	TRBJ2-5	CSVDGLQGGETQYF	TGCAGCGTTGATGGACTCCAGGGCGGGGAGACCCAGTACTTC
TRBD2	TRBV2	many	TRBJ2-5	CASSAGLAGGLETQYF	TGTGCCAGCAGCGCCGGACTAGCGGGAGGTTTGGAGACCCAGTACTTC
NA	TRBV30	few	TRBJ2-2	CAWSWWDPILSNTGELFF	TGTGCCTGGAGTTGGTGGGACCCCATTCTATCGAACACCGGGGAGCTGTTTTTT
TRBD2	TRBV20-1	NA	TRBJ2-1	CSATGLAGYNEQFF	TGCAGTGCTACCGGACTAGCGGGGTACAATGAGCAGTTCTTC
NA	TRBV24-1	many	TRBJ2-2	CATSVPTGELFF	TGTGCCACCAGTGTTCCTACCGGGGAGCTGTTTTTT
TRBD1	TRBV10-3	many	TRBJ1-2	CAISPSLRDSYGYTF	TGTGCCATCAGCCCCTCGCTACGGGACAGCTATGGCTACACCTTC
NA	TRBV6-1	few	TRBJ2-3	CASRAGVDTQYF	TGTGCCAGCAGAGCAGGGGTGGATACGCAGTATTTT
TRBD1	TRBV4-3	NA	TRBJ1-4	CASSQGDRDNEKLFF	TGCGCCAGCAGCCAGGGGGACAGGGATAATGAAAAACTGTTTTTT
NA	TRBV6-1	NA	TRBJ1-1	CASSHTTGEAFF	TGTGCCAGCAGTCACACTACAGGTGAAGCTTTCTTT
TRBD2	TRBV11-2	few	TRBJ2-1	CASSLELAGAYNEQFF	TGTGCCAGCAGCTTAGAACTAGCGGGAGCTTACAATGAGCAGTTCTTC
NA	TRBV30	many	TRBJ2-1	CAWSLGAFNEQFF	TGTGCCTGGAGTCTGGGGGCTTTCAATGAGCAGTTCTTC
TRBD1	TRBV12-3/TRBV12-4	NA	TRBJ2-5	CVSSRISWGDRGETRYF	TGTGTCAGCAGCAGAATATCTTGGGGGGACAGGGGAGAGACCCGGTACTTC
TRBD2	TRBV19	few	TRBJ2-7	CASSPGIAGGSYEQYF	TGTGCCAGTAGTCCCGGTATAGCGGGAGGTTCCTACGAGCAGTACTTC
NA	TRBV12-3/TRBV12-4	many	TRBJ2-5	CASSLLAETQYF	TGTGCCAGCAGTTTACTGGCGGAGACCCAGTACTTC
NA	TRBV3-1	many	TRBJ2-7	CASSQTAREQYF	TGTGCCAGCAGCCAGACAGCCCGCGAGCAGTACTTC
NA	TRBV4-2	once	TRBJ1-1	CASSMGFQGSTEAFF	TGTGCCAGCAGTATGGGTTTTCAGGGGAGCACTGAAGCTTTCTTT
NA	TRBV10-1	many	TRBJ1-1	CASKWQRDTEAFF	TGCGCCAGCAAGTGGCAGAGGGACACTGAAGCTTTCTTT
NA	TRBV12-3/TRBV12-4	many	TRBJ1-2	CASSLKANYGYTF	TGTGCCAGCAGTTTAAAGGCTAACTATGGCTACACCTTC
NA	TRBV24-1	few	TRBJ1-5	CATNRDKNQPQHF	TGTGCCACCAACCGGGACAAAAATCAGCCCCAGCATTTT
TRBD2	TRBV5-1	many	TRBJ2-1	CASTPGGVANEQFF	TGCGCCAGCACCCCGGGGGGAGTCGCCAATGAGCAGTTCTTC
TRBD1	TRBV4-2	NA	TRBJ2-3	CASSQATGQGIDTQYF	TGTGCCAGCAGCCAAGCGACGGGACAGGGGATTGATACGCAGTATTTT
NA	TRBV27	many	TRBJ2-1	CASSLSNSRSSYNEQFF	TGTGCCAGCAGTTTATCGAACTCGAGGAGCTCCTACAATGAGCAGTTCTTC
NA	TRBV6-5	many	TRBJ1-1	CASSYSGGQGWYTEAFF	TGTGCCAGCAGTTACTCAGGGGGTCAGGGTTGGTACACTGAAGCTTTCTTT
NA	TRBV27	many	TRBJ2-5	CASSTGTPETQYF	TGTGCCAGCAGCACCGGGACACCGGAGACCCAGTACTTC